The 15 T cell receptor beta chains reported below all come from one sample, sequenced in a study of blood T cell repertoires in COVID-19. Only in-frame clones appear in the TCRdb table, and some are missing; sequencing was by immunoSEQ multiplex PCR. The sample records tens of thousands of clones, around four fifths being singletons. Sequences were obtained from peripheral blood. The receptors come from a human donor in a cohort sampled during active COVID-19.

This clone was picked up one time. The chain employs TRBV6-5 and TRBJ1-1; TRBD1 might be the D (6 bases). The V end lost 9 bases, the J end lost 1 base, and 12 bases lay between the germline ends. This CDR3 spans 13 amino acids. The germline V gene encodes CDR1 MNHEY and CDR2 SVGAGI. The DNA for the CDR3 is TGTGCCAGTTGGACAGTCTCGAACACTGAAGCTTTCTTT. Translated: CASWTVSNTEAFF.

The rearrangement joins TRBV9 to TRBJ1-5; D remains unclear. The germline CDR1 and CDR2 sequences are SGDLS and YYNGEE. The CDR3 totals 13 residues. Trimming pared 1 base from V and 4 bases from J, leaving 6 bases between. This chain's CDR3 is CASSVSANQPQHF. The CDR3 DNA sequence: TGTGCCAGCAGCGTATCCGCGAATCAGCCCCAGCATTTT.

This CDR3 is CATSDRKRGGDNEQFF. The CDR3 coding sequence is TGTGCCACCAGTGACCGAAAGCGGGGAGGAGACAATGAGCAGTTCTTC. This chain joins TRBV24-1 and TRBJ2-1, with TRBD2 matching over 7 bases. Germline V gives CDR1 KGHDR, CDR2 SFDVKD. The CDR3 covers 16 residues. The J segment lost 5 bases and the V segment lost 4 bases, leaving 10 bases of the junction unmatched.

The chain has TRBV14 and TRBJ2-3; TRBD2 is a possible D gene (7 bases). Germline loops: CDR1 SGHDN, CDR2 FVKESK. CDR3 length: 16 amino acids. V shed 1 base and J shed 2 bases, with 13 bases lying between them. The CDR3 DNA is TGTGCCAGCAGCCAAGGTCGGGGGGCCGACACAGATACGCAGTATTTT. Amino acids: CASSQGRGADTDTQYF.

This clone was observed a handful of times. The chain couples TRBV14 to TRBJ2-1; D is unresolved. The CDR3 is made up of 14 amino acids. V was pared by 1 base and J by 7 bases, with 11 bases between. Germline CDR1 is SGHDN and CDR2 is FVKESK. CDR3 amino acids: CASSQARIPNEQFF. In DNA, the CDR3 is TGTGCCAGCAGCCAAGCCAGGATCCCAAATGAGCAGTTCTTC.

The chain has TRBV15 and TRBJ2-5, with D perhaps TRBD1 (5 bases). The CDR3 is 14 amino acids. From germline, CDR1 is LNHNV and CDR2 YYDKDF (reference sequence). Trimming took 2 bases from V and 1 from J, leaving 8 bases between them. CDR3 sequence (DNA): TGTGCCACCAGCAGATTTGACAGCCAAGAGACCCAGTACTTC. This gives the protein CATSRFDSQETQYF. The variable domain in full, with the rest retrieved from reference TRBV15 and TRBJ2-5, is DAMVIQNPRYQVTQFGKPVTLSCSQTLNHNVMYWYQQKSSQAPKLLFHYYDKDFNNEADTPDNFQSRRPNTSFCFLDIRSPGLGDTAMYLCATSRFDSQETQYFGPGTRLLVL.

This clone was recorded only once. The CDR3 bases are TGTGCCAGTAGCCTTAGCGGGGGGGGCACAGATACGCAGTATTTT. Its translation: CASSLSGGGTDTQYF. The chain uses TRBV19 and TRBJ2-3; 11 nucleotides match TRBD2. The CDR3 contains 15 residues. CDR1 LNHDA and CDR2 SQIVND come from the germline V gene (reference sequence). Germline trimming cut 6 bases from V and 1 base from J; bases unmatched to any gene: 3. The variable domain in full, with the rest retrieved from reference TRBV19 and TRBJ2-3, is DGGITQSPKYLFRKEGQNVTLSCEQNLNHDAMYWYRQDPGQGLRLIYYSQIVNDFQKGDIAEGYSVSREKKESFPLTVTSAQKNPTAFYLCASSLSGGGTDTQYFGPGTRLTVL.

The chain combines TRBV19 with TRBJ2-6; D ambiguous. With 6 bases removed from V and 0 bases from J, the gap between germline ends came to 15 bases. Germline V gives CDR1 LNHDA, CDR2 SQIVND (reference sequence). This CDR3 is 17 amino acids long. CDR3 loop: CASSKVIQSSGANVLTF. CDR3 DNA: TGTGCCAGTAGCAAGGTCATACAGAGCTCTGGGGCCAACGTCCTGACTTTC.

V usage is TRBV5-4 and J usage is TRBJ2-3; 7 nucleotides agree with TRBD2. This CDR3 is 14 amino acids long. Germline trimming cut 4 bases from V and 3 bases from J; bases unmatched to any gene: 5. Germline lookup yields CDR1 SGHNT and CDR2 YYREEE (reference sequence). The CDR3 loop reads CASSPGGETDTQYF. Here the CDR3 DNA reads TGTGCCAGCAGCCCTGGGGGGGAGACAGATACGCAGTATTTT.

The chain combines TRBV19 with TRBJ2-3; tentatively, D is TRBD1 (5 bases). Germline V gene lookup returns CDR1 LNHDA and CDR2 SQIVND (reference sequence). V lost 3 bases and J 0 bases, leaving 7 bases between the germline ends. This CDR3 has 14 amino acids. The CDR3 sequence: CASSIGASTDTQYF. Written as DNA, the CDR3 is TGTGCCAGTAGTATTGGGGCTAGCACAGATACGCAGTATTTT.

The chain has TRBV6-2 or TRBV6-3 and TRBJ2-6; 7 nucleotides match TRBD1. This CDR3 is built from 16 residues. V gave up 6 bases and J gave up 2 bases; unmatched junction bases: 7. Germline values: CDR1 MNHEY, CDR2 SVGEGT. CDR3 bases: TGTGCCAGCAGCTTACAGGGGCCCCCTGGGGCCAACGTCCTGACTTTC. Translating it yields CASSLQGPPGANVLTF.

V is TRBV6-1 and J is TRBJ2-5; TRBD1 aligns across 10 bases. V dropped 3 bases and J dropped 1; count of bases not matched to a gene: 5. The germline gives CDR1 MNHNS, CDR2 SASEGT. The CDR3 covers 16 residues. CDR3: CASSERDRGIQETQYF. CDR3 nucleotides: TGTGCCAGCAGTGAGCGGGACAGGGGAATCCAAGAGACCCAGTACTTC.

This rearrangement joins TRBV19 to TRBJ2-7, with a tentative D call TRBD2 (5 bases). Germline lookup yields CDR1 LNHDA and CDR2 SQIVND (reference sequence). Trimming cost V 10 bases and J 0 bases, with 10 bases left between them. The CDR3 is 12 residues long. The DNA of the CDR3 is TGTGCCACCACGGGGAGCTCCTACGAGCAGTACTTC. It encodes CATTGSSYEQYF. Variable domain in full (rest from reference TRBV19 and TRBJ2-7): DGGITQSPKYLFRKEGQNVTLSCEQNLNHDAMYWYRQDPGQGLRLIYYSQIVNDFQKGDIAEGYSVSREKKESFPLTVTSAQKNPTAFYLCATTGSSYEQYFGPGTRLTVT.

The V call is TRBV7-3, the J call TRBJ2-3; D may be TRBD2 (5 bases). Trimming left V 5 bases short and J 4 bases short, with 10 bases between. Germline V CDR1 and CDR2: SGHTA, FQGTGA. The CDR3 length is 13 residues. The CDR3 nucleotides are TGTGCCAGCAGCACCCACGGGGCAGATACGCAGTATTTT. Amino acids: CASSTHGADTQYF.

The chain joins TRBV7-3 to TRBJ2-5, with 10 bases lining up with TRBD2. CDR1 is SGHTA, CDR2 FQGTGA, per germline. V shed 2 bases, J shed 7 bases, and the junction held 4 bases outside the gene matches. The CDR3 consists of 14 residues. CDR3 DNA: TGTGCCAGCAGCTTATCGCCTAGCGGGGGGACCCAGTACTTC. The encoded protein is CASSLSPSGGTQYF.